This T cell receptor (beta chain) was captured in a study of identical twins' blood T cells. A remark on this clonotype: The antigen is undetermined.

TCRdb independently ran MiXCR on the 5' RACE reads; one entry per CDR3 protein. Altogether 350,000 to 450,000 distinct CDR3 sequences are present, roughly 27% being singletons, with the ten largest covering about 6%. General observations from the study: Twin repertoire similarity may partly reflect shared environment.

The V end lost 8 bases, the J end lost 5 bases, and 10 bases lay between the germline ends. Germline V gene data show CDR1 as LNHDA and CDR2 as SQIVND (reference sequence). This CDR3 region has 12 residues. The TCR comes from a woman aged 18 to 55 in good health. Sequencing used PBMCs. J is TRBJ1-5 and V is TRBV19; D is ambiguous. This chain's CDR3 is CASRGPDQPQHF. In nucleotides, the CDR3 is TGTGCCAGTCGTGGACCCGATCAGCCCCAGCATTTT.